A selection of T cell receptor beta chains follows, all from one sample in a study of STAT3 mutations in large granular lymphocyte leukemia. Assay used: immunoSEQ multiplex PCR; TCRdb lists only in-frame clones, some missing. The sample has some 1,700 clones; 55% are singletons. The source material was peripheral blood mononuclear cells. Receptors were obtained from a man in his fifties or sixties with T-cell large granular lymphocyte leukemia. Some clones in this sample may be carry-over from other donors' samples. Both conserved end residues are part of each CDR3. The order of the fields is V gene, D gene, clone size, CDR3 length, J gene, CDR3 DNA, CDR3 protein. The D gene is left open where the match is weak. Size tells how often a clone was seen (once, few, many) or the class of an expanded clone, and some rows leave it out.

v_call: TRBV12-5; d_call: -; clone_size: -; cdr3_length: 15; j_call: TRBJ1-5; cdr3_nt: TGTGCTAGTGGTTTTCTAGGGTTTAGCAATCAGCCCCAGCATTTT; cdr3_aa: CASGFLGFSNQPQHF
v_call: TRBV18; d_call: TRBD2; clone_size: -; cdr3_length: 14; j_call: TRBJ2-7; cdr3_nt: TGTGCCAGCTCACCGGGACTAGCGGTCTACGAGCAGTACTTC; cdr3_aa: CASSPGLAVYEQYF
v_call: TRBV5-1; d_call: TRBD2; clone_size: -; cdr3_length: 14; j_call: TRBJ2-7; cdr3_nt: TGCGCCAGCAGCCCGGGACTAGCGACCTACGAGCAGTACTTC; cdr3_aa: CASSPGLATYEQYF
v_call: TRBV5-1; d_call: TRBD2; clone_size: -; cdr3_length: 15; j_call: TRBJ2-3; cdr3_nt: TGCGCCAGCAGCTCACTAGCGGGTAGGGGAGATACGCAGTATTTT; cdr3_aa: CASSSLAGRGDTQYF
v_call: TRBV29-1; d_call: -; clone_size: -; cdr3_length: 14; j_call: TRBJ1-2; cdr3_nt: TGCAGCACCTCTGGGTCCCAGGGAGTTAGTGGCTACACCTTC; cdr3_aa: CSTSGSQGVSGYTF
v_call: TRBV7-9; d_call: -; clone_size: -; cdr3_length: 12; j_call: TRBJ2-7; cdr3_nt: TGTGCCAGCAGCTTGGGGACCTACGAGCAGTACTTC; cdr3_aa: CASSLGTYEQYF
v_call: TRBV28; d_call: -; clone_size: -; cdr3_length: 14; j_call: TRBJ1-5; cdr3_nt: TGTGCCAGCAGTTTCCCAGGTGGCTATCAGCCCCAGCATTTT; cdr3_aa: CASSFPGGYQPQHF
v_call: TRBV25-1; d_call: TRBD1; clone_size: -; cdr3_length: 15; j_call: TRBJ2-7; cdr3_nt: TGTGCCAGCAGTGAATCGCGGGACAGGGGACGCGAGCAGTACTTC; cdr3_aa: CASSESRDRGREQYF
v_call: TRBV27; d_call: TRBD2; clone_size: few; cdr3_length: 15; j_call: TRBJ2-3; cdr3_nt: TGTGCCAGCAGACCCGCCGGGACTAGCGGGACCGTGCAGTATTTT; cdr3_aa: CASRPAGTSGTVQYF
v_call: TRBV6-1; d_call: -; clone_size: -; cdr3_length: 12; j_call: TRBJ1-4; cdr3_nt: TGTGCCAGCAGTGAAAACTTTGAAAAACTGTTTTTT; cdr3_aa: CASSENFEKLFF
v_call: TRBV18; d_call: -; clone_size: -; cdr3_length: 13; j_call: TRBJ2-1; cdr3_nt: TGTGCCAGCTCACCACCGGTTGTGGATGAGCAGTTCTTC; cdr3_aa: CASSPPVVDEQFF
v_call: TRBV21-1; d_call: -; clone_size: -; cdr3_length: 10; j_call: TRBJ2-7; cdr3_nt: TGTGCCAGCTCCTGCTACGAGCAGTACTTC; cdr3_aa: CASSCYEQYF
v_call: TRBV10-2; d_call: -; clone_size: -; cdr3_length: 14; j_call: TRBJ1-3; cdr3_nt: TGCGCCAGCAGACAGGACAACTCTGGAAACACCATATATTTT; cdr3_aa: CASRQDNSGNTIYF
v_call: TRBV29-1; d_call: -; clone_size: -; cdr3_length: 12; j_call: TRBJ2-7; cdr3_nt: TGCAGCGTTCGCAACAGATCTACCGAGCAGTACTTC; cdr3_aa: CSVRNRSTEQYF
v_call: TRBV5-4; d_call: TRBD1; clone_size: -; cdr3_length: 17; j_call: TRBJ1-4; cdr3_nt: TGTGCCAGCAGCCGGGGGGGACAGGGGGCGCCGAATGAAAAACTGTTTTTT; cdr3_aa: CASSRGGQGAPNEKLFF
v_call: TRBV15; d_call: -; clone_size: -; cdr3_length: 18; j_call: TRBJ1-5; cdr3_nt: TGTGCCACCAGCAGAGATCCCAATCTCCGGGACAGCAATCAGCCCCAGCATTTT; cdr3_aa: CATSRDPNLRDSNQPQHF
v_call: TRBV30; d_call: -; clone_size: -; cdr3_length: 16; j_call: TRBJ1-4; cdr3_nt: TGTGCCTGGAGTGTTTGGGGTTTGAGGCCTAATGAAAAACTGTTTTTT; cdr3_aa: CAWSVWGLRPNEKLFF
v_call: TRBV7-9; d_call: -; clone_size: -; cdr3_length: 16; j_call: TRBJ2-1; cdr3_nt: TGTGCCAGCAGCTTAGGGCCTTGGACTCCCTACAATGAGCAGTTCTTC; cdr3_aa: CASSLGPWTPYNEQFF
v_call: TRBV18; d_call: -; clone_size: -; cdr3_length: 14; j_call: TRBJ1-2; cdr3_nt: TGTGCCAGCTCACCACGAGGGGGACGTGAGGGCTACACCTTC; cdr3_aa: CASSPRGGREGYTF
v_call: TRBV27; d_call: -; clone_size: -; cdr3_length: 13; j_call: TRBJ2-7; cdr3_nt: TGTGCCAGCAGCCCGCCGAGCTCCTACGAGCAGTACTTC; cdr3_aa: CASSPPSSYEQYF
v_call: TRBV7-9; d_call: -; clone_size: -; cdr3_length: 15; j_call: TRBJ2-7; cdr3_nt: TGTGCCAGCAGCTCCCCAGGGAGTCCTGGCTACGAGCAGTACTTC; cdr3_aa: CASSSPGSPGYEQYF
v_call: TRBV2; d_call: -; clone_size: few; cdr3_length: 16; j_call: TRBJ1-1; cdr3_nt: TGTGCCAGCAGTGAATCGGAGGTCCCCCCAAACACTGAAGCTTTCTTT; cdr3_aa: CASSESEVPPNTEAFF
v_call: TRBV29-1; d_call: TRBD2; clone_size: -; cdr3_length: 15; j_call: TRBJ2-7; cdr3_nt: TGCAGCGCAAAGGGGGGACTAGCGGGAACCTACGAGCAGTACTTC; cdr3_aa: CSAKGGLAGTYEQYF
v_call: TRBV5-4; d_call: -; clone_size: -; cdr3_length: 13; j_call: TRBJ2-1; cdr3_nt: TGTGCCAGCAGCTTCACGACCCAAAATGAGCAGTTCTTC; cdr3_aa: CASSFTTQNEQFF
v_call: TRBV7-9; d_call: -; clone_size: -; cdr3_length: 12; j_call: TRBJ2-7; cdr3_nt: TGTGCCAGCAGTTCTCAGGGGCGAGAGCAGTACTTC; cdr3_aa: CASSSQGREQYF
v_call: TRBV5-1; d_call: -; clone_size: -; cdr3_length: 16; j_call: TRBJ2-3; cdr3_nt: TGCGCCAGCAGCTTGGAGGAGGGGTTAGTCACAGATACGCAGTATTTT; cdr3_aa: CASSLEEGLVTDTQYF
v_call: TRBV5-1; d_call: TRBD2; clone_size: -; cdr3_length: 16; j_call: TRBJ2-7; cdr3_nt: TGCGCCAGCAGGTTGACCGGGACTAGCGCGTCCTACGAGCAGTACTTC; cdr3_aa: CASRLTGTSASYEQYF
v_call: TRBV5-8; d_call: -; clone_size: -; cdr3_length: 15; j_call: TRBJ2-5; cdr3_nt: TGTGCCAGCAGCTTGTTTGCAGGGGCCGTGGAGACCCAGTACTTC; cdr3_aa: CASSLFAGAVETQYF
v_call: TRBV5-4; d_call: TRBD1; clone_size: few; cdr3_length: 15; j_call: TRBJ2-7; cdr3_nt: TGTGCCAGCAGCTTGGGGCAGGGGGTTTCCTACGAGCAGTACTTC; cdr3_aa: CASSLGQGVSYEQYF
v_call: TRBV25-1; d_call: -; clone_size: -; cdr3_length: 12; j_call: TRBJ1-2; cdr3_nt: TGTGCCAGCAGAATATCTACAGGCGGCTACACCTTC; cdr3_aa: CASRISTGGYTF
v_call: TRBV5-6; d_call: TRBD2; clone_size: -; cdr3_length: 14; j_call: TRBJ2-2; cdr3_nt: TGTGCCAGCAGCACACTAGCGGGATACGGGGAGCTGTTTTTT; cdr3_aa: CASSTLAGYGELFF
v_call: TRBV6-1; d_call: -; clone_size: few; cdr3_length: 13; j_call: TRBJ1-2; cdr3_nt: TGTGCCAGCACCCGTTGGGACCGCTATGGCTACACCTTC; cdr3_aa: CASTRWDRYGYTF
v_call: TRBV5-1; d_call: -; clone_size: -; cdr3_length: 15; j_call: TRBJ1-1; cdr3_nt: TGCGCCAGCAGCTTGGAAACCCATATGAACACTGAAGCTTTCTTT; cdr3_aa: CASSLETHMNTEAFF
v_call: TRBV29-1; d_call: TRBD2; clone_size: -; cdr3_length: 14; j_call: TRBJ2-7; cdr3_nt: TGCAGCGTTGAAGAGCCTAGCGGGGCCTACGAGCAGTACTTC; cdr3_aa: CSVEEPSGAYEQYF
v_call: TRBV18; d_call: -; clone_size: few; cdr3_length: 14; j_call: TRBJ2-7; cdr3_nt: TGTGCCAGCTCACCACAATATGCCCCCTACGAGCAGTACTTC; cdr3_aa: CASSPQYAPYEQYF
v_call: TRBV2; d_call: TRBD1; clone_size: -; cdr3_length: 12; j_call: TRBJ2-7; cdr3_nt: TGTGCCACGGGACAGCAGATCTACGAGCAGTACTTC; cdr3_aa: CATGQQIYEQYF
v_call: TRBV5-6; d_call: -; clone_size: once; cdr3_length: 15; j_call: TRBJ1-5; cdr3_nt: TGTGCCAGCAGCTTGGGGGGTTTCAGCAATCAGCCCCAGCATTTT; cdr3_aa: CASSLGGFSNQPQHF
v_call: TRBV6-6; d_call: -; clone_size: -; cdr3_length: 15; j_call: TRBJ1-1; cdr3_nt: TGTGCCAGCAGCCCCCCACTGGCCGGGAGCACTGAAGCTTTCTTT; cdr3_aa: CASSPPLAGSTEAFF
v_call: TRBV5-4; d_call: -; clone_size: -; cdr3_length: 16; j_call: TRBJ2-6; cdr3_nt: TGTGCCAGCAGCTTTGGTGGCCCATTAAGGGCCAACGTCCTGACTTTC; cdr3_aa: CASSFGGPLRANVLTF
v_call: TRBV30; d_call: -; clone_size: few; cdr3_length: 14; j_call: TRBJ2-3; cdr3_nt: TGTGCCTGGAGTGCAGGGGCCAGCACAGATACGCAGTATTTT; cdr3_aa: CAWSAGASTDTQYF
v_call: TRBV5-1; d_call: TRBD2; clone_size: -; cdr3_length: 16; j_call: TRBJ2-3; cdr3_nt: TGCGCCAGCAGCTTGGCCGGGCTAGCGGGAGCCGATACGCAGTATTTT; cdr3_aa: CASSLAGLAGADTQYF
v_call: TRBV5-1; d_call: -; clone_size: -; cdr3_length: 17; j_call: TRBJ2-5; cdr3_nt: TGCGCCAGCAGCACGACAGGGTTGGAGGGGGAAGGGGAGACCCAGTACTTC; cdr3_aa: CASSTTGLEGEGETQYF
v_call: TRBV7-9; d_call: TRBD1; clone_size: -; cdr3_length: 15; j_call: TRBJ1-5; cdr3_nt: TGTGCCAGCAGCTTGACTGAGGCAGGGGGTCAGCCCCAGCATTTT; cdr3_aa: CASSLTEAGGQPQHF
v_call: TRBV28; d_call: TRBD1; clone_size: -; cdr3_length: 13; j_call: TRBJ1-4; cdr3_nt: TGTGCCAGCAGTGGAGGGGGCTCGGAAAAACTGTTTTTT; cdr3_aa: CASSGGGSEKLFF
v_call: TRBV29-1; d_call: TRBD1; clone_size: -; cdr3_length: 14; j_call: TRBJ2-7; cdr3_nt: TGCAGCGTCAGCCGGGACAGGTCTTCCTACGAGCAGTACTTC; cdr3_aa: CSVSRDRSSYEQYF
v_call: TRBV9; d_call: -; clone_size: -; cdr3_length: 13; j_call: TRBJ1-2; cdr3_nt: TGTGCCAGCAGCTCACGGACAGATTATGGCTACACCTTC; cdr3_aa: CASSSRTDYGYTF
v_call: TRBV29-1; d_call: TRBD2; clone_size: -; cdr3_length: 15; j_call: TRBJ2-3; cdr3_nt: TGCAGCTCACGGGTGGGAGGGCAAGGTGGAGATACGCAGTATTTT; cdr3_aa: CSSRVGGQGGDTQYF
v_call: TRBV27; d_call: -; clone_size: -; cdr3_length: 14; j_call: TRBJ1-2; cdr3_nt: TGTGCCAGCAGTCCACTCAGGGCGGATTATGGCTACACCTTC; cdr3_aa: CASSPLRADYGYTF
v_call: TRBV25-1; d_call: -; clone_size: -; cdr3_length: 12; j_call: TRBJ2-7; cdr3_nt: TGTGCCAGCAGCGAATTTGGCTACGAGCAGTACTTC; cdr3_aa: CASSEFGYEQYF
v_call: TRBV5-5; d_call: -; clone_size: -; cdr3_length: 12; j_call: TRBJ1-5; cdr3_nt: TGTGCCAGCACCCTTCGTAATCAGCCCCAGCATTTT; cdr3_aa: CASTLRNQPQHF
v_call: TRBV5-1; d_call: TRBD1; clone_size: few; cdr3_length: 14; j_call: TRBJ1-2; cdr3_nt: TGCGCCAGCAGCTTCGGGACAGGGGGCGATGGCTACACCTTC; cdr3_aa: CASSFGTGGDGYTF
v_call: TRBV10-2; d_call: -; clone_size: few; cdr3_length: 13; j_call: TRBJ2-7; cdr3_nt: TGCGCCAGCGGGCCCACCGAATCCTACGAGCAGTACTTC; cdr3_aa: CASGPTESYEQYF
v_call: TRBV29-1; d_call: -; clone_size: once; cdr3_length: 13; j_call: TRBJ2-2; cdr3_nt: TGCAGCGTTGAAGACAGGGTAACCGGGGAGCTGTTTTTT; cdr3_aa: CSVEDRVTGELFF
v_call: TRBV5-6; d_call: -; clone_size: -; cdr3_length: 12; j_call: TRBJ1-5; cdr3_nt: TGTGCCAGCAGCTTGTTGGATCAGCCCCAGCATTTT; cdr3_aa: CASSLLDQPQHF
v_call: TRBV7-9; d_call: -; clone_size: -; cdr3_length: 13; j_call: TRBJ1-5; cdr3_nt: TGTGCCAGCAGCCCGGACAGTTATCAGCCCCAGCATTTT; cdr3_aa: CASSPDSYQPQHF
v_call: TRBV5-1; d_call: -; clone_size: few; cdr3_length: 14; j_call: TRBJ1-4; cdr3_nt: TGCGCCAGCAAAATCGGACAGCTTAATGAAAAACTGTTTTTT; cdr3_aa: CASKIGQLNEKLFF
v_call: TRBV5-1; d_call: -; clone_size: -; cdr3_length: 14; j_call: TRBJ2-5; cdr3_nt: TGCGCCAGCAGCTTCTTCAGTGACCAAGAGACCCAGTACTTC; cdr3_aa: CASSFFSDQETQYF
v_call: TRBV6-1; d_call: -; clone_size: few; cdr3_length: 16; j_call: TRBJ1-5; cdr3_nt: TGTGCCAGCAGTGACCTGGGGGGTGGGCGCAATCAGCCCCAGCATTTT; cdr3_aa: CASSDLGGGRNQPQHF
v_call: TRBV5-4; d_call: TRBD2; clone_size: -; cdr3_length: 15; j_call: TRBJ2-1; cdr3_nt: TGTGCCAGCAGCTCCGGTAGCGGGAGCTACAATGAGCAGTTCTTC; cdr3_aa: CASSSGSGSYNEQFF
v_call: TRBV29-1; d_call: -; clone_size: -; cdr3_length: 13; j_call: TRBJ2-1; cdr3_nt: TGCAGCGCTGAGAGACGGAATTACAATGAGCAGTTCTTC; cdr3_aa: CSAERRNYNEQFF